These 23 T cell receptor beta chains originate from one sample sequenced in a study of blood T cells in healthy people across ages. Using a J-beta primer mix together with a sample-barcoded 5' primer, a second PCR was run for about 6 to 12 cycles. TCRdb recomputed calls from the 5' RACE reads with MiXCR, one row per CDR3 protein. The sample lists about a million distinct CDR3 sequences; roughly half were seen once. What was sequenced was blood. All receptors derive from a woman aged 60-70 years in good health.

This chain joins TRBV10-3 and TRBJ1-4, with 11 nucleotides matching TRBD1. The junction had 2 bases not matched to a gene; V was cut back by 6 bases and J by 5 bases. This CDR3 has 14 residues. CDR1 is ENHRY and CDR2 is SYGVKD in the germline V gene. The CDR3 DNA reads TGTGCCATCAGGGGGACAGGGGGGAATGAAAAACTGTTTTTT. Translating it yields CAIRGTGGNEKLFF.

The chain joins TRBV4-1 to TRBJ2-7, with D maybe TRBD1 (5 bases). The assigned J gene may be wrong: the sequence end matches TRBJ2-5 better. This CDR3 region has 15 residues. CDR1 and CDR2 (germline): MGHRA, YSYEKL. The CDR3 loop is CASSQVGAKPRTQYF. The CDR3 bases are TGCGCCAGCAGCCAAGTAGGGGCCAAACCCAGGACCCAGTACTTC.

The V gene is TRBV11-2, the J gene TRBJ2-7; the match to TRBD2 covers 9 bases. The DNA end is a closer match to TRBJ2-5, so the J assignment may be wrong. Germline CDR1 is SGHAT and CDR2 is FQNNGV. This CDR3 contains 18 residues. The CDR3: CASRLRGYLREGQETQYF. The CDR3 coding sequence is TGTGCCAGCAGATTGCGCGGGTATTTGCGGGAGGGCCAAGAGACCCAGTACTTC.

This clonotype was recorded only once. The chain recombines TRBV9 with TRBJ1-1; 7 positions agree with TRBD1. The CDR3 extends over 15 amino acids. V lost 3 bases, J lost 0 bases, and 5 bases stayed unmatched. Germline CDR1 reads SGDLS; CDR2 reads YYNGEE. CDR3 DNA: TGTGCCAGCAGCGGGGGACAGACTATGAACACTGAAGCTTTCTTT. It encodes CASSGGQTMNTEAFF. Based on the CDR3 plus reference TRBV9 and TRBJ1-1, the full variable domain is DSGVTQTPKHLITATGQRVTLRCSPRSGDLSVYWYQQSLDQGLQFLIQYYNGEERAKGNILERFSAQQFPDLHSELNLSSLELGDSALYFCASSGGQTMNTEAFFGQGTRLTVV.

This chain joins TRBV29-1 and TRBJ2-5, with a tentative D call TRBD2 (6 bases). Germline CDR1 SQVTM, CDR2 ANQGSEA. The CDR3 sequence is 15 residues long. V was pared by 7 bases and J by 4 bases, with 22 bases between. CDR3 loop: CSASKSGSVGETQYF. The CDR3 DNA follows: TGCAGCGCCTCAAAGTCCGGGAGTGTTGGAGAGACCCAGTACTTC.

The rearrangement links TRBV4-1 to TRBJ2-1, with D possibly matching TRBD2 (5 bases). Germline V gene lookup returns CDR1 MGHRA and CDR2 YSYEKL. The CDR3 has 15 amino acids. Trimming took 4 bases from V and 1 from J, leaving 11 bases between them. The CDR3 DNA reads as TGCGCCAGCAGCCTACTAGATAGGTCCTACAATGAGCAGTTCTTC. Its translation is CASSLLDRSYNEQFF.

The chain employs TRBV11-2 and TRBJ2-7; possible D gene TRBD1, 5 bases. The CDR3 spans 15 residues. Germline V gene sequence: CDR1 SGHAT, CDR2 FQNNGV. V lost 0 bases and J lost 0, with 9 bases in between. DNA of the CDR3: TGTGCCAGCAGCTTAGAGGTCGACAGCTCCTACGAGCAGTACTTC. Translating it yields CASSLEVDSSYEQYF. Together with reference TRBV11-2 and TRBJ2-7, the CDR3 gives the full variable domain: EAGVAQSPRYKIIEKRQSVAFWCNPISGHATLYWYQQILGQGPKLLIQFQNNGVVDDSQLPKDRFSAERLKGVDSTLKIQPAKLEDSAVYLCASSLEVDSSYEQYFGPGTRLTVT.

The genes are TRBV30 and TRBJ2-5; D remains unclear. Germline V CDR1 and CDR2: GTSNPN, SVGIG (reference sequence). The CDR3 sequence is 13 residues long. V was pared by 1 base and J by 3 bases, with 9 bases between. The CDR3 DNA reads as TGTGCCTGGAGTGGGAACTTGGAAGAGACCCAGTACTTC. Amino acid sequence: CAWSGNLEETQYF.

The chain employs TRBV9 and TRBJ1-4; D is ambiguous. Germline V gene sequence: CDR1 SGDLS, CDR2 YYNGEE. This CDR3 is built from 15 residues. Trimming pared 3 bases from V and 8 bases from J, leaving 17 bases between. The CDR3 is CASSGGTTPGEKLFF. CDR3 DNA sequence: TGTGCCAGCAGCGGAGGAACAACCCCGGGGGAAAAACTGTTTTTT.

This clonotype has a handful of counts. The chain carries TRBV29-1 and TRBJ2-3; a possible D gene is TRBD1 (6 bases). The CDR3 length is 12 residues. Germline CDR1 reads SQVTM; CDR2 reads ANQGSEA. Trimming stripped 7 bases from V and 2 bases from J, with 10 bases between. CDR3 DNA sequence: TGCAGCGGGGGACAACTCACAGATACGCAGTATTTT. Its protein product is CSGGQLTDTQYF.

The chain combines TRBV20-1 with TRBJ1-1; no clear D. The V and J ends lost 2 bases and 6 bases respectively, with 10 bases between them. The CDR3 contains 12 residues. Germline CDR1 is DFQATT and CDR2 is SNEGSKA (reference sequence). The CDR3 protein is CSARWSSAEAFF. The CDR3 DNA sequence: TGCAGTGCTAGATGGAGTAGCGCTGAAGCTTTCTTT.

The chain links TRBV18 to TRBJ2-1, with 11 nucleotides matching TRBD2. Gene TRBJ2-7 matches the end of the DNA better, so the J call may be wrong. CDR1 KGHSH and CDR2 LQKENI come from the germline V gene. This CDR3 region has 15 residues. CDR3 amino acids: CASSLSSTSGAEQYF. CDR3 DNA: TGTGCCAGCTCACTCTCCTCGACTAGCGGGGCCGAGCAGTACTTC.

CDR3 in DNA: TGTGCCAGCGGACACAGGGGCGACTCGGTGGAGACCCAGTACTTC. Translated, it gives CASGHRGDSVETQYF. This chain uses TRBV7-2 with TRBJ2-5; 7 nucleotides agree with TRBD1. J lost 5 bases, V lost 8 bases, and 14 bases had no gene match. This CDR3 is 15 amino acids long. Germline loops: CDR1 SGHTA, CDR2 FQGNSA.

This clonotype was seen only a few times. The CDR3 DNA reads TGTGCCGGTCCAGACAGGGGCAAACTGTTTTTT. Translated: CAGPDRGKLFF. The V and J genes are TRBV21-1 and TRBJ1-4; the table's D call, TRBD1, was not checked against the DNA. TRBV21-1 is recorded as a pseudogene. This CDR3 has 11 amino acids.

The chain couples TRBV24-1 to TRBJ2-3; D not certain. The germline gives CDR1 KGHDR, CDR2 SFDVKD. This CDR3 spans 12 amino acids. V gave up 7 bases and J gave up 4 bases, with 8 bases separating them. DNA of the CDR3: TGTGCCACCAGGGGAAACGCAGATACGCAGTATTTT. Translated, it gives CATRGNADTQYF.

The chain combines TRBV15 with TRBJ2-1; 8 bases map to TRBD2. The J call is in doubt because the DNA end fits TRBJ2-7 better. Germline-derived CDR1 and CDR2 are LNHNV and YYDKDF (reference sequence). This CDR3 comprises 14 residues. The CDR3 protein is CATCVERGINEQYF. Written as DNA, the CDR3 is TGTGCCACCTGCGTGGAGCGGGGGATCAATGAGCAGTACTTC.

This clonotype has only a few counts. The chain employs TRBV20-1 and TRBJ2-5, with 8 bases matching TRBD2. This CDR3 region has 15 residues. Germline trimming cut 3 bases from V and 5 bases from J; bases unmatched to any gene: 11. The germline gives CDR1 DFQATT, CDR2 SNEGSKA (reference sequence). CDR3 bases: TGCAGTGCTAGTGATAGCGGGACCCCCGGGGAGACCCAGTACTTC. This codes for CSASDSGTPGETQYF.

In this sample, this clonotype turned up many times. The gene calls are TRBV12-3 or TRBV12-4 and TRBJ2-1; D is undetermined. Trimming shortened V by 3 bases and J by 2 bases, and 5 bases separated the two germline ends. This CDR3 spans 13 amino acids. The CDR3, as DNA: TGTGCCAGCAGTTTCGCGGCCTACAATGAGCAGTTCTTC. Amino acid sequence: CASSFAAYNEQFF.

V gene TRBV5-1 combines with J gene TRBJ2-1; D is undetermined. The CDR3 runs to 13 residues. Germline V gives CDR1 SGHRS, CDR2 YFSETQ. V was cut by 0 bases and J by 5 bases, with 6 bases left in between. The CDR3 DNA sequence: TGCGCCAGCAGCTTGGTACTTCACAATGAGCAGTTCTTC. It specifies CASSLVLHNEQFF.

This clonotype was counted between two and nine times. The rearrangement uses TRBV29-1 and TRBJ2-3, with a weak D call TRBD2 (5 bases). Germline CDR1 is SQVTM and CDR2 is ANQGSEA. The CDR3 loop spans 12 amino acids. The V and J ends lost 7 bases and 3 bases respectively, with 11 bases between them. CDR3 in amino acids: CSADYRTDTQYF. The CDR3 bases are TGCAGCGCCGACTACAGAACAGATACGCAGTATTTT.

This chain uses TRBV10-3 with TRBJ1-5, with D maybe TRBD1 (5 bases). V was trimmed by 8 bases and J by 4 bases, leaving 12 bases between them. From germline, CDR1 is ENHRY and CDR2 SYGVKD. The CDR3 sequence is 13 residues long. The CDR3, as DNA: TGTGCCATCGGGCGGACAAATAATCAGCCCCAGCATTTT. Residues: CAIGRTNNQPQHF.

The chain has TRBV29-1 and TRBJ2-3; TRBD2 aligns across 10 bases. The CDR3 totals 13 residues. Germline V lookup: CDR1 SQVTM, CDR2 ANQGSEA. Trimming cost V 5 bases and J 4 bases; bases outside gene matches: 3. DNA of the CDR3: TGCAGCGTTCGGACTAGCGGATCAGATACGCAGTATTTT. This translates into CSVRTSGSDTQYF.

This clonotype was detected once. The chain uses TRBV2 and TRBJ2-5; 10 bases align to TRBD1. V shed 6 bases and J 11 bases; nucleotides not matched to a gene: 12. The CDR3 length is 14 residues. From germline, CDR1 is SNHLY and CDR2 FYNNEI. The DNA for the CDR3 is TGTGCCAGCAGACGCAACGGGGGGACAGGGGAGCAGTACTTC. As protein: CASRRNGGTGEQYF.